This T cell receptor (beta chain) was sequenced during a study of siplizumab effects on memory and regulatory T cells. Germline V gene sequence: CDR1 GTSNPN, CDR2 SVGIG (reference sequence). V dropped 0 bases and J dropped 6 bases, with 12 bases sitting between them. The CDR3 covers 15 residues. Method: immunoSEQ multiplex PCR; TCRdb's copy keeps in-frame clones and lacks some. This repertoire shows approximately 100,000 clones, approximately 93% found once; its top ten account for 0.6% to 0.7%. The chain employs TRBV30 and TRBJ1-6, with a possible D match to TRBD1 (5 bases). The specimen sequenced was Tregs sorted from blood. The source of this sequence is a human donor in good health. The CDR3 here is CAWSVRQGSNSPLHF. The CDR3, as DNA: TGTGCCTGGAGTGTACGTCAGGGAAGTAATTCACCCCTCCACTTT.